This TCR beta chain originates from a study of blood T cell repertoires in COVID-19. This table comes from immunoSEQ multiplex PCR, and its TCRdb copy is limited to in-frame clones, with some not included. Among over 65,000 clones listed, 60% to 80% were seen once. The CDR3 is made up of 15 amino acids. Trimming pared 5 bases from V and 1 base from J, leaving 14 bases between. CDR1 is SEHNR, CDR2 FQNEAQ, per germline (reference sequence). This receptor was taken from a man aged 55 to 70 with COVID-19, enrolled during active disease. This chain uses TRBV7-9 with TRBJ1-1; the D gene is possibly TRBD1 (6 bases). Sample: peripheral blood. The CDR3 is CASSRQRTENTEAFF. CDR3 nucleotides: TGTGCCAGCAGCCGTCAGCGGACAGAGAACACTGAAGCTTTCTTT.